This T cell receptor (beta chain) was recovered during a study of T cell responses to AZD1222 COVID-19 vaccine. CDR1 LNHNV and CDR2 YYDKDF come from the germline V gene (reference sequence). Between the trimmed V and J ends, which lost 6 bases and 0 bases, there was a span of 15 bases. CDR3 length: 17 amino acids. Produced via immunoSEQ multiplex PCR; TCRdb's table is partial and in-frame only. The sample lists about 26,000 clones, over 75% occurring once. The receptor was derived from an adult who received the AZD1222 COVID-19 vaccine. The chain carries TRBV15 and TRBJ2-6, with D unclear. This specimen consisted of peripheral blood, obtained 28 days after the second AZD1222 dose. CDR3 DNA: TGTGCCACCAGACGGACGGCTGCCCTCTCTGGGGCCAACGTCCTGACTTTC. This encodes CATRRTAALSGANVLTF.